This TCR beta chain appears in the sequencing data of a study of CD4 T cells in relation to SARS-CoV-2 and coronaviruses. Study details: ViraFEST: approximately eleven-day antigen culture of PBMCs, then TCR beta CDR3 sequencing. No peptide or an HIV-1 Nef peptide pool served as negative control. Study findings and constraints: Crossreactive clones expanded significantly less to SARS-CoV-2 than monoreactive clones.

Sequencing used immunoSEQ multiplex PCR; TCRdb keeps in-frame clones, though not all of them. The sample has 23,000 or so clones, 76% seen once. The germline V gene encodes CDR1 GTSNPN and CDR2 SVGIG (reference sequence). The ends were cut back, 5 bases at V and 4 bases at J, with 5 bases in the middle. The CDR3 length is 10 residues. Of note for this clone: What it binds is not known.

The unexposed donors gave CD4+ T cells in about 2010-2019, prior to COVID-19. Isolation of CD4+ T cells took place after about 10 days in culture. Unexposed-donor CD4+ T cells were probed with SARS-CoV-2 S/N and four cold-coronavirus spikes, cells permitting. The sequencing sample was made of CD4+ T cells from PBMCs, cultured in vitro. The clonotype comes from a human donor in good health. This sequence joins TRBV30 and TRBJ1-2; no clear D gene. CDR3 coding DNA: TGTGCCTGGCGTGGCTATGGCTACACCTTC. Protein product: CAWRGYGYTF. Complete variable domain (other parts from reference TRBV30 and TRBJ1-2): SQTIHQWPATLVQPVGSPLSLECTVEGTSNPNLYWYRQAAGRGLQLLFYSVGIGQISSEVPQNLSASRPQDRQFILSSKKLLLSDSGFYLCAWRGYGYTFGSGTRLTVV.